This T cell receptor beta chain was profiled in a study of human T cells and chemical hapten exposure. TCRdb re-called the RACE reads through MiXCR, storing one row per CDR3 protein. The table lists 100,000 to 150,000 distinct CDR3 sequences, about 8.2% of them singletons, with about 2% in the top ten. The CDR3 length is 13 residues. The germline gives CDR1 MNHEY, CDR2 SVGAGI. Trimming stripped 6 bases from V and 4 bases from J, with 13 bases between. Noted time point: healthy volunteer bleed at 2 weeks. The template was total RNA from unfractionated whole blood. Ten or more counts support this clonotype.

The rearrangement links TRBV6-5 to TRBJ2-7; unclear D gene. The sample consisted of whole blood. The sequence derives from a male donor in good health. Some clones in this sample may be carry-over from other donors' samples. The CDR3 nucleotides are TGTGCCAGCAGCCCCGGAACAGTATACGAGCAGTACTTC. Translating gives CASSPGTVYEQYF.